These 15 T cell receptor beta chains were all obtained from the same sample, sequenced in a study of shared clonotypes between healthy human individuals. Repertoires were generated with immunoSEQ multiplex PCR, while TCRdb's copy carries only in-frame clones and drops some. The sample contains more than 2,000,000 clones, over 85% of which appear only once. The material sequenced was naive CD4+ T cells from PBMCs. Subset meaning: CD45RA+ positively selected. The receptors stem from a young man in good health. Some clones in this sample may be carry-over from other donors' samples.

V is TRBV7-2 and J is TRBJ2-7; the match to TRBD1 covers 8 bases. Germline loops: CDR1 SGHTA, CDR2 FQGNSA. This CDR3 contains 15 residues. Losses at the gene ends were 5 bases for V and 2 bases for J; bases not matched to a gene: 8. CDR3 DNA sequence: TGTGCCAGCAGCCCGGGGACAGGTATCACCTACGAGCAGTACTTC. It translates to CASSPGTGITYEQYF.

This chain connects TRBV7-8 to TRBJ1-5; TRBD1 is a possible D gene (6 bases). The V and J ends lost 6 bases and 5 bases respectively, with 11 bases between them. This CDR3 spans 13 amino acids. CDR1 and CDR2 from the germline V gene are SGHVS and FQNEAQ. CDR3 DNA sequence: TGTGCCAGCAGTCGACAGGTGGATCAGCCCCAGCATTTT. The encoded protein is CASSRQVDQPQHF.

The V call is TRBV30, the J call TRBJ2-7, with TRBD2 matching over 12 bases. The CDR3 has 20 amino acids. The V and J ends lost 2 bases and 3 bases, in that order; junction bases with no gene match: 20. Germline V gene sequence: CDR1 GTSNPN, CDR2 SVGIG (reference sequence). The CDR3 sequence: CAWSPRGASGRELRDYEQYF. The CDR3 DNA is TGTGCCTGGAGTCCGCGGGGGGCTAGCGGGAGGGAGCTTAGGGACTACGAGCAGTACTTC.

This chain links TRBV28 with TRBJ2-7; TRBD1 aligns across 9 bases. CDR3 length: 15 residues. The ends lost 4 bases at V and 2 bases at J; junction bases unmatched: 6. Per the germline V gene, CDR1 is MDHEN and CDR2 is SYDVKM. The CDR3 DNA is TGTGCCAGCAGTTCCGGGACAGGGCACACCTACGAGCAGTACTTC. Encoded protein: CASSSGTGHTYEQYF.

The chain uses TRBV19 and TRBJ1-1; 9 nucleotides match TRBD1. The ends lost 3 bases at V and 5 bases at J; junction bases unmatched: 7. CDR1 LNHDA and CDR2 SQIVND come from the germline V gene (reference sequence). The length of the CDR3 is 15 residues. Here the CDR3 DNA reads TGTGCCAGTAGTATCCAGTGGGACAGGGTTACTGAAGCTTTCTTT. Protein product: CASSIQWDRVTEAFF.

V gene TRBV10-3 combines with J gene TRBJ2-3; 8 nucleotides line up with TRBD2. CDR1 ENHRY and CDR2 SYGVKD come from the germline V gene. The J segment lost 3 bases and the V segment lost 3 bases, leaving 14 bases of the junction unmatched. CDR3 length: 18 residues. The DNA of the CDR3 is TGTGCCATCAGTGATCCCCCAGGCAGCGGGAGCAGTACAGATACGCAGTATTTT. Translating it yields CAISDPPGSGSSTDTQYF.

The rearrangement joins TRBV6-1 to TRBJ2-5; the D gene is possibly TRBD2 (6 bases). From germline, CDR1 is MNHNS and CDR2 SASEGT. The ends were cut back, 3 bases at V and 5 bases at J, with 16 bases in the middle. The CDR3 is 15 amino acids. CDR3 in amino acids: CASSEVGGIAETQYF. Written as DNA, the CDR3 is TGTGCCAGCAGTGAGGTTGGCGGGATTGCGGAGACCCAGTACTTC.

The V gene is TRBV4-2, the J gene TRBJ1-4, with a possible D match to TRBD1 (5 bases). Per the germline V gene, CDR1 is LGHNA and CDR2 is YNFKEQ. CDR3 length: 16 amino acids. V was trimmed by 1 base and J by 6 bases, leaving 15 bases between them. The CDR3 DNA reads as TGTGCCAGCAGCCAAGCCTGGGGAGGGGCCGATGAAAAACTGTTTTTT. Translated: CASSQAWGGADEKLFF.

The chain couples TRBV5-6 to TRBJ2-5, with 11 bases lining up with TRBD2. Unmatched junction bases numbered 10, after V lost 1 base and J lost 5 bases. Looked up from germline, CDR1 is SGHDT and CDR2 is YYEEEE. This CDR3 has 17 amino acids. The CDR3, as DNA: TGTGCCAGCAGCTTGCTTAGCGGGAGGGTTGAGACGGAGACCCAGTACTTC. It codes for CASSLLSGRVETETQYF.

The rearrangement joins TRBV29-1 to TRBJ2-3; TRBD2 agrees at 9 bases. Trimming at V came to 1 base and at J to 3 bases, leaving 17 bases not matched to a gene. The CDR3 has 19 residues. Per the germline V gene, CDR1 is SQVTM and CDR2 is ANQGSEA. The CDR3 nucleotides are TGCAGCGTTGAAGGTTCAGCGGGAGGCCCGAACTATGGGACAGATACGCAGTATTTT. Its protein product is CSVEGSAGGPNYGTDTQYF.

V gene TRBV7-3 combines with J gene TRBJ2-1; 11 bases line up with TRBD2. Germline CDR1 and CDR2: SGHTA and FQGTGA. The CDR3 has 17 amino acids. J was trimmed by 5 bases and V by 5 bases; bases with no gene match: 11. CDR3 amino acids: CASSQRALAGEDNEQFF. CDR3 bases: TGTGCCAGCAGCCAAAGAGCACTAGCGGGAGAGGACAATGAGCAGTTCTTC.

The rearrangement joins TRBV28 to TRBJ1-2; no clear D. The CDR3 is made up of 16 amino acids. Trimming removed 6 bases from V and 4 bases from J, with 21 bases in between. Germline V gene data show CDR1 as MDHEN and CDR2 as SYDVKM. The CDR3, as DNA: TGTGCCAGCAGCCAACTAATTTCCGGGGATCCCTATGGCTACACCTTC. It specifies CASSQLISGDPYGYTF.

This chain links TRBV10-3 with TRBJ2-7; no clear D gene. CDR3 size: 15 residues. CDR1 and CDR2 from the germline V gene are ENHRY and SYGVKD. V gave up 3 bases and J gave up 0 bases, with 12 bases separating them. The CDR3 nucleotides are TGTGCCATCAGTGACCCCGGCGGATCCTCCTACGAGCAGTACTTC. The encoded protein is CAISDPGGSSYEQYF.

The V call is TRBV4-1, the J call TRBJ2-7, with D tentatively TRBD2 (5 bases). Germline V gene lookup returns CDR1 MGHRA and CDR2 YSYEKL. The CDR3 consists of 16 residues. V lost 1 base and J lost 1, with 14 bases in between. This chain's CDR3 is CASSQVPRAGSYEQYF. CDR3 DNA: TGCGCCAGCAGCCAAGTCCCGCGGGCCGGGTCCTACGAGCAGTACTTC.

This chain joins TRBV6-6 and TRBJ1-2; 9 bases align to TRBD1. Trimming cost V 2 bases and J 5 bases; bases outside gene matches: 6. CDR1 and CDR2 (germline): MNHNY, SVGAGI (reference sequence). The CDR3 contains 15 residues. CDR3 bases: TGTGCCAGCAGTTACCCGGACAGGGGAATTTATGGCTACACCTTC. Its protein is CASSYPDRGIYGYTF.